The rows below give T cell receptor beta chains drawn from one sample of a study of shared T cell receptors in the human thymus. Assay: immunoSEQ multiplex PCR; the TCRdb copy retains only in-frame clones and omits some. The data show about 660,000 clones, roughly 90% seen once. The same specimen was also included in a second study, on human thymus T cells.

Sequencing was performed on thymocytes. These receptors came from a boy under three years old with a congenital heart defect. The CDR3 runs from the conserved cysteine through the conserved F or W. The D gene is left open where the match is weak. Size is stated for part of the rows, as once, few or many counts, or as a class when the clone is expanded.

V	D	J	size	DNA	CDR3
TRBV7-7	TRBD1	TRBJ2-7	NA	TGTGCCAGCAGCCCGGGACAGGGTACTGGATACGAGCAGTACTTC	CASSPGQGTGYEQYF
TRBV7-2	NA	TRBJ2-7	NA	TGTGCCAGCAGCTTAGTGGTAGGCGGCGCCGGGGACTACGAGCAGTACTTC	CASSLVVGGAGDYEQYF
TRBV7-9	TRBD2	TRBJ2-5	NA	TGTGCCAGCAGCATAAGGAGGCTAGCGGGAGTGGAGACCCAGTACTTC	CASSIRRLAGVETQYF
TRBV19	TRBD2	TRBJ2-7	NA	TGTGCCAGTAGTCCCCAACTAGCGGGAGGGTCTCGTCGGGTCTACGAGCAGTACTTC	CASSPQLAGGSRRVYEQYF
TRBV4-2	TRBD2	TRBJ2-3	NA	TGTGCCAGCAGACATAGACTAGCGGGCACAGATACGCAGTATTTT	CASRHRLAGTDTQYF
TRBV15	NA	TRBJ1-5	NA	TGTGCCACCAGCAGAGGGGGGACGGGGGGTAGCAATCAGCCCCAGCATTTT	CATSRGGTGGSNQPQHF
TRBV10-3	NA	TRBJ2-5	NA	TGTGCCATCTCCCGGACAGACCAAGAGACCCAGTACTTC	CAISRTDQETQYF
TRBV5-4	TRBD2	TRBJ2-7	NA	TGTGCCAGCAGCTTCCCGGGACTACGTGGGCAGTACTTC	CASSFPGLRGQYF
TRBV28	TRBD2	TRBJ2-1	NA	TGTGCCAGCAGTTTCGAAGCGGGAGAGTGTGAGCAGTTCTTC	CASSFEAGECEQFF
TRBV5-4	TRBD1	TRBJ2-7	NA	TGTGCCAGCAGCCATCAGGGGGCCGACGAGCAGTACTTC	CASSHQGADEQYF
TRBV27	NA	TRBJ1-1	NA	TGTGCCCCCCCCCGGGAGGGGAGGAACACTGAAGCTTTCTTT	CAPPREGRNTEAFF
TRBV9	NA	TRBJ2-1	NA	TGTGCCAGCAGCGCGCTACACGGGACACCTACAAATGAGCAGTTCTTC	CASSALHGTPTNEQFF
TRBV4-3	NA	TRBJ2-5	NA	TGCGCCAGCAGCCAACCAAAGGAGGTGGAGACCCAGTACTTC	CASSQPKEVETQYF
TRBV7-8	TRBD2	TRBJ2-7	NA	TGTGCCAGCAGCTTAGTGGTAGCGGGCGACGAGATAAATACCTACGAGCAGTACTTC	CASSLVVAGDEINTYEQYF
TRBV11-2	TRBD2	TRBJ2-1	NA	TGTGCCAGCAGCATAAGCGGGAGAGGGGACAATGAGCAGTTCTTC	CASSISGRGDNEQFF
TRBV30	TRBD1	TRBJ2-7	NA	TGTGCCTGGAGTATCAACCAGGACAGGGTCTCCTACGAGCAGTACTTC	CAWSINQDRVSYEQYF
TRBV28	TRBD2	TRBJ2-7	NA	TGTGCCAGCAGTTTTCTTAGGGGACTAGCGGGAGGAAGCGAGCAGTACTTC	CASSFLRGLAGGSEQYF
TRBV19	NA	TRBJ2-1	NA	TGTGCCAGTCAAGGTGGGGACTGCAGGCAGTTCTTC	CASQGGDCRQFF
TRBV27	TRBD2	TRBJ2-7	NA	TGTGCCAGCAGTTTTTGGACTAGCGGGAGACGTCACGAGCAGTACTTC	CASSFWTSGRRHEQYF
TRBV19	TRBD2	TRBJ2-7	NA	TGTGCCAGTAGTCCCCGCTCGACTAGCGTTGCTTCCTACGAGCAGTACTTC	CASSPRSTSVASYEQYF
TRBV7-2	NA	TRBJ2-5	NA	TGTGCCAGCAGCTTACGTGGGGGGGCCGGTGAGACCCAGTACTTC	CASSLRGGAGETQYF
TRBV2	NA	TRBJ2-5	NA	TGTGCCAGCAGTGAAGCGGAGACGACAGACCAAGAGACCCAGTACTTC	CASSEAETTDQETQYF
TRBV6-5	NA	TRBJ2-3	NA	TGTGCCAGCAGCAACTACGCTAGCACAGATACGCAGTATTTT	CASSNYASTDTQYF
TRBV9	TRBD2	TRBJ2-1	NA	TGTGCCAGCAGCCCCGGACTAGCGGGAGAGAATGAGCAGTTCTTC	CASSPGLAGENEQFF
TRBV11-3	NA	TRBJ2-5	NA	TGTGCCAGCAGCTTACGGCACAGACAAGAGACCCAGTACTTC	CASSLRHRQETQYF
TRBV12-5	NA	TRBJ1-2	NA	TGTGCTAGTGCCTGGTCAAGTCGCGGGAGGGTTTATGGCTACACCTTC	CASAWSSRGRVYGYTF
TRBV9	NA	TRBJ2-3	NA	TGTGCCAGCAGCGTAGAGGGCAGCCCGAGGGCGGGCACAGATACGCAGTATTTT	CASSVEGSPRAGTDTQYF
TRBV10-1	TRBD2	TRBJ2-7	NA	TGCGCCAGCAGTGACCCCCGGACTAGCGGGCCTGCTGCCTACGAGCAGTACTTC	CASSDPRTSGPAAYEQYF
TRBV19	TRBD1	TRBJ2-7	NA	TGTGCCAGTAGTATAGGAGGTGAGACAGGGGGCTTAGTCGACGAGCAGTACTTC	CASSIGGETGGLVDEQYF
TRBV12-5	NA	TRBJ2-2	NA	TGTGCTAGTGGTTTCCCGGACAAGAACACCGGGGAGCTGTTTTTT	CASGFPDKNTGELFF
TRBV5-1	TRBD2	TRBJ2-3	NA	TGCGCCAGCAGCTACGGACTAGCGGGAAGGGCAGATACGCAGTATTTT	CASSYGLAGRADTQYF
TRBV6-1	TRBD1	TRBJ2-7	NA	TGTGCCAGCAGTGGCGACAGGGGGCCCTACGAGCAGTACTTC	CASSGDRGPYEQYF
TRBV10-2	TRBD2	TRBJ2-7	once	TGCGCCAGCAGTGAGAGCGGGGGGGCGGGAGAGCAGTACTTC	CASSESGGAGEQYF